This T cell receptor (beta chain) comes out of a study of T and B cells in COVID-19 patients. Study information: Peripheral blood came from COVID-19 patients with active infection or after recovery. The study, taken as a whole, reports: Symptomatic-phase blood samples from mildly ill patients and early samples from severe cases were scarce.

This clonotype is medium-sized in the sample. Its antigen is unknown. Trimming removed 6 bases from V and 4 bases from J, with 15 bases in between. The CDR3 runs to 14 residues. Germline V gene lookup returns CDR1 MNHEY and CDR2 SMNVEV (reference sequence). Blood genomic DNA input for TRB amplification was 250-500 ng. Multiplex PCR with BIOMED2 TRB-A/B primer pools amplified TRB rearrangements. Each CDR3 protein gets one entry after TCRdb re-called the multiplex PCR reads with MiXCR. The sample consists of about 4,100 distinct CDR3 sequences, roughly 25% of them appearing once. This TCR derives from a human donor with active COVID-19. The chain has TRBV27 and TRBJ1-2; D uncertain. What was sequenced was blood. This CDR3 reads CASRQSAKIYGYTF. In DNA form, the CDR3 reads TGTGCCAGCAGACAGTCCGCTAAAATCTATGGCTACACCTTC.